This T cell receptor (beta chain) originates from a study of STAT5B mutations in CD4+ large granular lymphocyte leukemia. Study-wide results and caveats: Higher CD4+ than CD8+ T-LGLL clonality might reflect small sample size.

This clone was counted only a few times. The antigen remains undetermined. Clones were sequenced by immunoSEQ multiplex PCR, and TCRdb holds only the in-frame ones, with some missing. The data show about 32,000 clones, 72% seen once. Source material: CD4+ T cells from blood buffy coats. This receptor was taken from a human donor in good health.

The CDR3 loop is CASSSSDRMNTGELFF. CDR3 DNA: TGTGCCAGCAGCTCGTCCGACAGGATGAACACCGGGGAGCTGTTTTTT. The chain joins TRBV11-2 to TRBJ2-2; possible D gene TRBD1, 6 bases. V lost 4 bases and J lost 1, with 13 bases in between. Germline CDR1 is SGHAT and CDR2 is FQNNGV. CDR3 length: 16 amino acids.